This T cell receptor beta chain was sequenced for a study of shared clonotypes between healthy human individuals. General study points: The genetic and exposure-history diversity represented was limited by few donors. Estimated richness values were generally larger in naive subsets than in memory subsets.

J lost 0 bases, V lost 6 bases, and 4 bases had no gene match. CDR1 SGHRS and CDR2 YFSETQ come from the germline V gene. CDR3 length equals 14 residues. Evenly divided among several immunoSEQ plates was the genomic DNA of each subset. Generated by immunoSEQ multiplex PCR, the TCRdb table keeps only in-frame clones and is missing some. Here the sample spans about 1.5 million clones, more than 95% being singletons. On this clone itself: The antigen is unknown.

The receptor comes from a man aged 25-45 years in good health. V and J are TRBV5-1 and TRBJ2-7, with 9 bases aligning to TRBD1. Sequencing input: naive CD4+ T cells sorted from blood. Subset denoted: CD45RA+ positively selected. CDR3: CASTRQGDSYEQYF. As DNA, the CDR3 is TGCGCCAGCACCCGACAGGGGGACTCCTACGAGCAGTACTTC.